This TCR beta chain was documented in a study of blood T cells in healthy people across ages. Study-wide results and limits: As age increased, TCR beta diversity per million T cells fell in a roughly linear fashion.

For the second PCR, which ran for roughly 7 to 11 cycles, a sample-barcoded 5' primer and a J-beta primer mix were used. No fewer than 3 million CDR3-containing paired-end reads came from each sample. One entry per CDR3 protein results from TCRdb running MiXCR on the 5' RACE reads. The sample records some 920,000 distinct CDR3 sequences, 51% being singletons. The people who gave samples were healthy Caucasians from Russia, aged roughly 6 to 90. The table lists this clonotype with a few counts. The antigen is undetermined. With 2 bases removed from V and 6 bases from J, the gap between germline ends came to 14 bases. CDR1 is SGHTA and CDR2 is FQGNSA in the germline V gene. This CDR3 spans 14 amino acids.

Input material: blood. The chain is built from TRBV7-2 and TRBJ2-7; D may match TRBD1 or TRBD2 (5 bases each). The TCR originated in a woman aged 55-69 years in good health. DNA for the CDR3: TGTGCCAGCAGCTTAAGTGGGCCTGGGACCGAGCAGTACTTC. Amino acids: CASSLSGPGTEQYF. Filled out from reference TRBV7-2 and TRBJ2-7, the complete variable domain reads GAGVSQSPSNKVTEKGKDVELRCDPISGHTALYWYRQSLGQGLEFLIYFQGNSAPDKSGLPSDRFSAERTGGSVSTLTIQRTQQEDSAVYLCASSLSGPGTEQYFGPGTRLTVT.